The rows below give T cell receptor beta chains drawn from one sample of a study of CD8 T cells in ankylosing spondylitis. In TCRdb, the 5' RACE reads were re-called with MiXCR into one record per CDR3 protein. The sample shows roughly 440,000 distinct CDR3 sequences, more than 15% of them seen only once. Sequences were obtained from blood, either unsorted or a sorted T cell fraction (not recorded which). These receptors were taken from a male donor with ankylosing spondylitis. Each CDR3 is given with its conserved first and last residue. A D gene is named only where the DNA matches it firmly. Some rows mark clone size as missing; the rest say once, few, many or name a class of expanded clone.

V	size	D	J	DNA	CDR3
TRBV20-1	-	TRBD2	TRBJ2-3	TGCAGTGCTAGGGGGGGACTAGCGGGGCCCACAGATACGCAGTATTTT	CSARGGLAGPTDTQYF
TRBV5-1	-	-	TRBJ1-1	TGCGCCAGCTTTAGGGACGTTCGGAACACTGAAGCTTTCTTT	CASFRDVRNTEAFF
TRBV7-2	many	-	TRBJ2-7	TGCGCCAGCAGCTTGGGGGACACCTACGAGCAGTACTTC	CASSLGDTYEQYF
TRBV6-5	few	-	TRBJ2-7	TGTGCCAGCAGTTACCCCTCCGGGGCAGTTCCTGCCTACGAGCAGTACTTC	CASSYPSGAVPAYEQYF
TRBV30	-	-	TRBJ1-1	TGTGCCTGGAAGGGGTCACAGGGCACTGAAGCTTTCTTT	CAWKGSQGTEAFF
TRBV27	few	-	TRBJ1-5	TGTGCCAGCAGTTTACACGGAGGCAATCAGCCCCAGCATTTT	CASSLHGGNQPQHF
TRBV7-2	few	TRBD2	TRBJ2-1	TGTGCCAGCAGCACCCATAGCGGGAGTGGTGAGCAGTTCTTC	CASSTHSGSGEQFF
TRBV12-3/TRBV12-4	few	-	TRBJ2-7	TGTGCCAGCAGACCAGGGGGGATCTACGAGCAGTACTTC	CASRPGGIYEQYF
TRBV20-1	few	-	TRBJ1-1	TGCAGTGCTAGGAAGGGGGGAATGAACACTGAAGCTTTCTTT	CSARKGGMNTEAFF
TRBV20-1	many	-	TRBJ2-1	TGCAGTGCTAGGGGTGGGGTTCATGAGCAGTTCTTC	CSARGGVHEQFF
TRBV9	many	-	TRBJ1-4	TGTGCCAGCAGCGTAGCTTGGAGCACAAATGAAAAACTGTTTTTT	CASSVAWSTNEKLFF
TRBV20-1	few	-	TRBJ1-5	TGCAGTGCTAGAGTGGGGGGGCCCCGTCAGCCCCAGCATTTT	CSARVGGPRQPQHF
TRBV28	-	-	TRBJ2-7	TGTGCCAGTCAGTCCGCCCCCTACGAGCAGTACTTC	CASQSAPYEQYF
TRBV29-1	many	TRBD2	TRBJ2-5	TGCAGCGTTGGGGCAGGACTAGTCAGAGAGACCCAGTACTTC	CSVGAGLVRETQYF
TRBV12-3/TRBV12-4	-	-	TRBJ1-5	TGTGCCAGCAGTCCCCGAGGGGGGGGCAGGGAACCTAGCAATCAGCCCCAGCATTTT	CASSPRGGGREPSNQPQHF
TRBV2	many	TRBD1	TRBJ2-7	TGTGCCAGCAGTGGGACAGGGGGTGAGCAGTACTTC	CASSGTGGEQYF
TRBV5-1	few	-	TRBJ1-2	TGCGCCAGCAGCCCCCGGGACCCAAGTTCCGTTAACTATGGCTACACCTTC	CASSPRDPSSVNYGYTF
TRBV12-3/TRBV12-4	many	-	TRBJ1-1	TGTGCCACTGGGAAGGGGCAGGGAACTGAAGCTTTCTTT	CATGKGQGTEAFF
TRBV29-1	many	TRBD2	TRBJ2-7	TGCAGCGTTAACACTGGGAGGGGAGGGCCACGCGAGCAGTACTTC	CSVNTGRGGPREQYF
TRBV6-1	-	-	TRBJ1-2	TGTGCCAGCAGCCGGAGATCTAACTATGGCTACACCTTC	CASSRRSNYGYTF
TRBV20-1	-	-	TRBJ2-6	TGCAGTGCTAGAGTCCGACTCTCTGGGGCCAACGTCCTGACTTTC	CSARVRLSGANVLTF
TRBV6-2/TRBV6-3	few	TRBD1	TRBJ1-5	TGTGCCAGCAGTTATCATGGGACAGGGAATCAGCCCCAGCATTTT	CASSYHGTGNQPQHF
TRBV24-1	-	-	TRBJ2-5	TGTGCCACCAGTAGTCAGGGTGGGCGAGAGACCCAGTACTTC	CATSSQGGRETQYF
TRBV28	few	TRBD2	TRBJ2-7	TGTGCCAGCACCCCCAGGGAGGGGACTGGTACCTACGAGCAGTACTTC	CASTPREGTGTYEQYF
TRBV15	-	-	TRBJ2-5	TGTGCCACCAGCAGAGATCGACGGCCTGTGGAGACCCAGTACTTC	CATSRDRRPVETQYF
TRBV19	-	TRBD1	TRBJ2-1	TGTGCCACACGATCCCCGGACAGGGGGCTTTATAATGAGCAGTTCTTT	CATRSPDRGLYNEQFF
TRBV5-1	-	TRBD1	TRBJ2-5	TGCGCCAGCAGCCGCCAACAGGGGTTGGGGGAGACCCAGTACTTC	CASSRQQGLGETQYF
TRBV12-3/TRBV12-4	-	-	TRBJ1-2	TGTGCCAGCAGTTACGGGTCCGGAAGTGGCTACACCTTC	CASSYGSGSGYTF
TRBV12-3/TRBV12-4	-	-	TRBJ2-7	TGTGCCAGCAGTTCCCGACAACAGCAGTACTTC	CASSSRQQQYF
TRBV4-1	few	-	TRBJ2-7	TGCGCCAGCAGCCGAGGCCTAGAAGGGGGAACCTACGAGCAGTACTTC	CASSRGLEGGTYEQYF
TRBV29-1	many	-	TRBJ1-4	TGCAGCGTTGACGTGGGGAGTAATGAAAAACTGTTTTTT	CSVDVGSNEKLFF
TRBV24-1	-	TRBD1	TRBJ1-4	TGTGCCACCAGTGAAACTGGTCCGGGACAGGGGGGGGAAAAACTGTTTTTT	CATSETGPGQGGEKLFF
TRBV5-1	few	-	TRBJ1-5	TGCGCCAGCAGCTTGGGGGCACCGACCCCGCCTTATAGCAATCAGCCCCAGCATTTT	CASSLGAPTPPYSNQPQHF
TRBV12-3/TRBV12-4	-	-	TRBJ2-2	TGTGCCAGCAGTTTTTCCGATGGGAACACCGGGGAGCTGTTTTTT	CASSFSDGNTGELFF
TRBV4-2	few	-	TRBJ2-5	TGTGCCAGCAGCCGGGCTCTGGACAGCCAAGAGACCCAGTACTTC	CASSRALDSQETQYF
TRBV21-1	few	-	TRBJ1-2	TGTGCCAGCAGCAAAGAGCAGCCCCGGGCACGAGGCTACACCTTC	CASSKEQPRARGYTF
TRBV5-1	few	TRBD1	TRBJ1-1	TGCGCCAGCAGCTTGTCTCGGGACAGCCGCCGCTTGAGCACTGAAGCTTTCTTT	CASSLSRDSRRLSTEAFF
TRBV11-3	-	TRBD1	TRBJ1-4	TGTGCCAGCAGCCCGGGACAGGGCTATGAAAAACTGTTTTTT	CASSPGQGYEKLFF